Given below is one TCR beta chain in context. The sample originates from a study of blood T cell repertoires in COVID-19. Original methodology: Reference gene primer amplification gave estimated nucleated cell counts. Data came from immunoSEQ multiplex PCR; TCRdb stores just in-frame clones and leaves some out. Clone size and V and J calls were adopted from that table, with D and trimming inferred from the DNA. The sample shows around 390,000 clones, about 86% of them seen only once. The ends were cut back, 8 bases at V and 2 bases at J, with 21 bases in the middle. This CDR3 is 17 amino acids long. Per the germline V gene, CDR1 is KGHDR and CDR2 is SFDVKD. Cohort 3 donors counted as recovered after two negative PCRs, clearance, or resolved symptoms.

The TCR comes from a woman aged 45-59 years who had recovered from COVID-19. Sequenced sample: PBMCs or T cells enriched from blood (not recorded which). The V gene is TRBV24-1, the J gene TRBJ1-3; D is possibly TRBD1 (6 bases). The CDR3 DNA follows: TGTGCCACCACCTCCTTTAGACAGGCATCGACTGGAAACACCATATATTTT. Residues: CATTSFRQASTGNTIYF.